Each of the 9 T cell receptor beta chains below was sequenced from the same sample in a study of T cells in Graves' hyperthyroidism and ophthalmopathy. Authors of the study amplified TCR beta CDR3 regions from RNA transcripts. During a first-round RT-PCR of the TCR CDR3, the HTBI primer set was used. TCRdb called the multiplex PCR reads again in MiXCR, with one record for every CDR3 protein. The table lists around 660,000 distinct CDR3 sequences, nearly 45% of them singletons. The specimen was peripheral blood or thyroid tissue (not recorded which). These TCRs come from an adult man with Graves' disease, either hyperthyroidism or ophthalmopathy (not recorded which).

This clonotype was counted many times. The rearrangement uses TRBV7-3 and TRBJ2-6; unclear D gene. The CDR3 length is 16 residues. Trimming took off 4 bases at V and 0 bases at J, with 10 bases between the two ends. Germline lookup yields CDR1 SGHTA and CDR2 FQGTGA. The CDR3 coding sequence is TGTGCCAGCAGCTCGGACGGGCTCTCTGGGGCCAACGTCCTGACTTTC. Translating it yields CASSSDGLSGANVLTF.

This clonotype appeared many times. The genes are TRBV15 and TRBJ1-5, with 8 nucleotides matching TRBD1. The CDR3 runs to 15 residues. The J segment lost 7 bases and the V segment lost 4 bases, leaving 9 bases of the junction unmatched. Germline V gives CDR1 LNHNV, CDR2 YYDKDF (reference sequence). DNA for the CDR3: TGTGCCACCAGCAATGACAGGGGCCAGGAGCAGCCCCAGCATTTT. Protein: CATSNDRGQEQPQHF.

The CDR3 protein is CASSVGRAGNYGYTF. CDR3 in DNA: TGTGCCAGCAGCGTAGGTAGGGCTGGGAACTATGGCTACACCTTC. The chain has TRBV2 and TRBJ1-2; D gene uncertain. This CDR3 has 15 amino acids. Trimming shortened V by 6 bases and J by 2 bases, and 16 bases separated the two germline ends. The V gene's germline CDR1 is SNHLY and CDR2 FYNNEI.

This sequence joins TRBV7-9 and TRBJ1-2; D is undetermined. The CDR3 consists of 15 residues. Germline V gene sequence: CDR1 SEHNR, CDR2 FQNEAQ (reference sequence). Trimming took 1 base from V and 1 from J, leaving 10 bases between them. The CDR3 nucleotides read TGTGCCAGCAGCTTAGGAACAGTTGTTAACTATGGCTACACCTTC. It codes for CASSLGTVVNYGYTF.

V usage is TRBV2 and J usage is TRBJ1-4, with D uncertain. The CDR3 covers 15 residues. CDR1 is SNHLY, CDR2 FYNNEI, per germline. V lost 5 bases, J lost 6 bases, and 16 bases lay in between. CDR3 sequence (DNA): TGTGCCAGCAGTTACCCACCTAGCTCGTATGAAAAACTGTTTTTT. Encoded protein: CASSYPPSSYEKLFF.

As concerns this clonotype: One junction end disagrees with the germline gene, perhaps due to a read error. This sequence joins TRBV20-1 and TRBJ1-4, with 9 bases identical to TRBD1. From germline, CDR1 is DFQATT and CDR2 SNEGSKA (reference sequence). The CDR3 has 14 residues. This CDR3 is CSALGGQGNGKLFF. For the CDR3, the DNA is TGCAGTGCCCTTGGGGGACAGGGTAATGGAAAACTGTTTTTT.

The chain combines TRBV2 with TRBJ1-6; the match to TRBD1 covers 10 bases. Trimming at V came to 6 bases and at J to 13 bases, leaving 15 bases not matched to a gene. The CDR3 is made up of 16 amino acids. Germline lookup yields CDR1 SNHLY and CDR2 FYNNEI. CDR3 amino acids: CASRNRDRGSGSPLHF. Here the CDR3 DNA reads TGTGCCAGCAGGAACCGGGACAGGGGCTCGGGTTCCCCCCTCCACTTT.

This clonotype was counted between two and nine times. The V call is TRBV5-1, the J call TRBJ1-4, with D uncertain. The CDR3 spans 14 residues. In germline, CDR1 is SGHRS, CDR2 YFSETQ. V lost 0 bases and J lost 3, with 6 bases in between. Here the CDR3 reads CASSLGEANEKLFF. CDR3 coding DNA: TGCGCCAGCAGCTTGGGGGAAGCTAATGAAAAACTGTTTTTT.

As regards this clonotype: Given a much more abundant clone one base away, this may be a read error. The chain carries TRBV7-3 and TRBJ1-1; a weak D match, TRBD1 (5 bases). This CDR3 contains 17 residues. Per the germline V gene, CDR1 is SGHTA and CDR2 is FQGTGA. The CDR3 region is CASSFDWDSAADTVAFF. CDR3 DNA: TGTGCCAGCAGCTTTGATTGGGATTCGGCAGCGGACACTGTAGCTTTCTTT. The variable domain in full, with the rest retrieved from reference TRBV7-3 and TRBJ1-1, is GAGVSQTPSNKVTEKGKYVELRCDPISGHTALYWYRQSLGQGPEFLIYFQGTGAADDSGLPNDRFFAVRPEGSVSTLKIQRTERGDSAVYLCASSFDWDSAADTVAFFGQGTRLTVV.